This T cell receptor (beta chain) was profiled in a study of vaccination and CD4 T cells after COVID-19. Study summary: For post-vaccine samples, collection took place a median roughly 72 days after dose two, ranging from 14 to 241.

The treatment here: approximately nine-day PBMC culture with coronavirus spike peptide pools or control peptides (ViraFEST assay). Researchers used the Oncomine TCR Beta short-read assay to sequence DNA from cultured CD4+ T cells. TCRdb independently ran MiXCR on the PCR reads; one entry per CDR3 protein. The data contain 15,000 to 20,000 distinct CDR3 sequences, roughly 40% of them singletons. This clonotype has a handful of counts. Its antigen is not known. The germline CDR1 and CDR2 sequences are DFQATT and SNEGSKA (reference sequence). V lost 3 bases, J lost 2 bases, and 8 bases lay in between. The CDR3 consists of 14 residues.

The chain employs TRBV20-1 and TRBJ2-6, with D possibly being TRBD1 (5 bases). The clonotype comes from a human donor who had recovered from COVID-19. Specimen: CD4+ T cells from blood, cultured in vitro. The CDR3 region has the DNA TGCAGTGCTAGGGCAGGGACTGGGGCCAACGTCCTGACTTTC. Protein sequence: CSARAGTGANVLTF.